Detailed here is one TCR beta chain. The data were produced by immunoSEQ multiplex PCR, yet TCRdb's version contains in-frame clones alone and is incomplete. The repertoire has around 260,000 clones, approximately 91% of them found once; the top ten carry 0.65% to 0.8%. Deletions cut 8 bases from V and 5 bases from J, with 5 bases between. The CDR3 has 10 amino acids. Germline-derived CDR1 and CDR2 are SGHTA and FQGTGA. The source of the sample is a study of blood T cell repertoires in COVID-19. At the level of the study: Sample material is recorded as cDNA or gDNA derived from T cells, B-cell-depleted T cells, or PBMCs.

The sample consisted of peripheral blood. The sequence came from a human donor in a cohort sampled during active COVID-19. The chain links TRBV7-3 to TRBJ2-3; the D is unclear. The CDR3 sequence: CASAGDTQYF. The CDR3 nucleotides are TGTGCCAGCGCAGGAGATACGCAGTATTTT.